The clone carrying this T cell receptor (beta chain) appeared a few times. Antigen specificity is unknown. V gave up 6 bases and J gave up 2 bases; unmatched junction bases: 8. In germline, CDR1 is SGDLS, CDR2 YYNGEE. This CDR3 spans 14 amino acids. Repertoires were generated with immunoSEQ multiplex PCR, while TCRdb's copy carries only in-frame clones and drops some. The table records 1,300 to 1,500 clones, about 24% of them present only once. The record originates from a study of T cells in localized non-small cell lung cancer. Study-wide results and caveats: Among the top 100 tumor clones, a median around 60 appeared in adjacent lung. Only one tumor region went through sequencing, so heterogeneity may still be there.

Sequences were derived from normal lung tissue next to the tumor, sampled before any cancer treatment. The V call is TRBV9, the J call TRBJ2-7; 7 bases fit TRBD2. The sequence came from a woman aged 18-49 years with stage III lung adenocarcinoma. The CDR3 loop reads CASMVGGGPYEQYF. Written as DNA, the CDR3 is TGTGCCAGCATGGTTGGCGGGGGTCCCTACGAGCAGTACTTC.